Listed below are T cell receptor beta chains from one sample, sequenced in a study of cytomegalovirus exposure and HLA in healthy donors. Assay used: immunoSEQ multiplex PCR; TCRdb lists only in-frame clones, some missing. The profile shows tens of thousands of clones, around 94% of them singletons. Sequenced: PBMCs. These receptors came from a woman aged 18-35 years in good health and CMV-seronegative. The CDR3 runs from the conserved cysteine through the conserved F or W. The order of the fields is V gene, clone size, J gene, CDR3 protein. Only some rows state a clone size, as once, few, many or a class for expanded clones.

>TRBV2|once|TRBJ1-6
CASSEAGSVSPLHF
>TRBV19|-|TRBJ2-3
CASSIDTGTSTQYF
>TRBV5-8|-|TRBJ2-3
CASSTRQGSTDTQYF
>TRBV5-6|once|TRBJ1-1
CASSFGQLNTEAFF
>TRBV7-2|-|TRBJ2-7
CASSGQGLYEQYF
>TRBV6-4|-|TRBJ1-5
CASSVGTANQPQHF
>TRBV4-2|-|TRBJ1-6
CASSQAFFGTGLNSPLHF
>TRBV19|-|TRBJ1-2
CASSQDQGGYTF
>TRBV6-4|-|TRBJ2-1
CASSEQSGGQGEQFF
>TRBV7-3|-|TRBJ2-3
CASSQAVPGILNTQYF
>TRBV4-1|-|TRBJ2-1
CASSQLTSGGLNNEQFF
>TRBV10-1|-|TRBJ2-3
CASSRDTTTDTQYF
>TRBV30|-|TRBJ1-1
CAWSSMGRVNTEAFF
>TRBV7-6|-|TRBJ1-5
CASSLSSYSNQPQHF
>TRBV15|once|TRBJ1-1
CATSRQGNTEAFF
>TRBV7-2|-|TRBJ1-1
CASKRPRTAVNTEAFF
>TRBV19|-|TRBJ2-1
CASSIVSGSINEQFF
>TRBV7-2|-|TRBJ1-1
CASSEQGMRAFF